Listed below are T cell receptor beta chains from one sample, sequenced in a study. MiXCR, applied by TCRdb to the RT-PCR reads, yields one record per CDR3 protein. The data show fewer than 800,000 distinct CDR3 sequences, around 14% seen once. The sample taken for sequencing was memory CD4+ T cells from blood. The receptors were sampled from a female donor in good health, serving as a healthy control. Each CDR3 is given with its conserved first and last residue. D genes are given only for firm matches. Size tells how often a clone was seen (once, few, many) or the class of an expanded clone, and some rows leave it out.

j_gene: TRBJ2-2
d_gene: NA
abundance: NA
v_gene: TRBV11-2
CDR3aa: CASSFQSVTGELFF
CDR3nt: TGTGCCAGCAGCTTCCAAAGTGTCACCGGGGAGCTGTTTTTT

j_gene: TRBJ1-5
d_gene: NA
abundance: few
v_gene: TRBV6-1
CDR3aa: CASSEMGVSNQPQHF
CDR3nt: TGTGCCAGCAGTGAAATGGGAGTTAGCAATCAGCCCCAGCATTTT

j_gene: TRBJ2-2
d_gene: NA
abundance: NA
v_gene: TRBV6-1
CDR3aa: CASSVGTERTGELFF
CDR3nt: TGTGCCAGCAGTGTTGGGACGGAGAGGACCGGGGAGCTGTTTTTT

j_gene: TRBJ1-1
d_gene: TRBD1
abundance: NA
v_gene: TRBV30
CDR3aa: CAWTQGLGTKAFF
CDR3nt: TGTGCCTGGACACAGGGGCTAGGCACTAAAGCTTTCTTT

j_gene: TRBJ2-2
d_gene: NA
abundance: NA
v_gene: TRBV7-2
CDR3aa: CASRLGVSNTGELFF
CDR3nt: TGTGCCAGCAGACTAGGGGTCAGCAACACCGGGGAGCTGTTTTTT

j_gene: TRBJ2-3
d_gene: NA
abundance: few
v_gene: TRBV12-3/TRBV12-4
CDR3aa: CASKEGADTQYF
CDR3nt: TGTGCCAGCAAGGAGGGTGCAGATACGCAGTATTTT

j_gene: TRBJ2-3
d_gene: NA
abundance: many
v_gene: TRBV27
CDR3aa: CASSFMGGTDTQYF
CDR3nt: TGTGCCAGCAGTTTTATGGGCGGCACAGATACGCAGTATTTT

j_gene: TRBJ1-1
d_gene: NA
abundance: NA
v_gene: TRBV7-9
CDR3aa: CASSLAGRITEAFF
CDR3nt: TGTGCCAGCAGCTTAGCAGGGAGGATCACTGAAGCTTTCTTT

j_gene: TRBJ1-2
d_gene: TRBD1
abundance: few
v_gene: TRBV7-8
CDR3aa: CASSKMTGDYGYTF
CDR3nt: TGTGCCAGCAGCAAAATGACAGGGGACTATGGCTACACCTTC

j_gene: TRBJ2-3
d_gene: TRBD2
abundance: NA
v_gene: TRBV11-2
CDR3aa: CASSRRVSGNTDTQYF
CDR3nt: TGTGCCAGCAGCCGGCGGGTTAGCGGGAACACAGATACGCAGTATTTT

j_gene: TRBJ1-1
d_gene: NA
abundance: NA
v_gene: TRBV18
CDR3aa: CASSPGSRSNTEAFF
CDR3nt: TGTGCCAGCTCACCAGGTAGCAGATCGAACACTGAAGCTTTCTTT

j_gene: TRBJ2-6
d_gene: NA
abundance: few
v_gene: TRBV11-2
CDR3aa: CASSLDMGSGANVLTF
CDR3nt: TGTGCCAGCAGCTTAGATATGGGCTCTGGGGCCAACGTCCTGACTTTC

j_gene: TRBJ2-3
d_gene: NA
abundance: many
v_gene: TRBV5-1
CDR3aa: CASSPWDSSTDTQYF
CDR3nt: TGCGCCAGCAGCCCCTGGGACTCTAGCACAGATACGCAGTATTTT

j_gene: TRBJ2-3
d_gene: NA
abundance: NA
v_gene: TRBV29-1
CDR3aa: CSLGGAGTDTQYF
CDR3nt: TGCAGCCTGGGGGGGGCAGGGACAGATACGCAGTATTTT

j_gene: TRBJ2-2
d_gene: TRBD2
abundance: NA
v_gene: TRBV9
CDR3aa: CASSPSGRADTGELFF
CDR3nt: TGTGCCAGCAGCCCCAGCGGGAGGGCCGACACCGGGGAGCTGTTTTTT

j_gene: TRBJ1-1
d_gene: TRBD1
abundance: many
v_gene: TRBV12-3/TRBV12-4
CDR3aa: CASLGQPNTEAFF
CDR3nt: TGTGCCAGCCTGGGACAGCCGAACACTGAAGCTTTCTTT

j_gene: TRBJ2-3
d_gene: TRBD2
abundance: NA
v_gene: TRBV3-1
CDR3aa: CASRGLAGVLDTQYF
CDR3nt: TGTGCCAGCAGGGGACTAGCGGGAGTTCTTGATACGCAGTATTTT

j_gene: TRBJ1-2
d_gene: NA
abundance: many
v_gene: TRBV6-1
CDR3aa: CASSAYGYTF
CDR3nt: TGTGCCAGCAGTGCGTATGGCTACACCTTC

j_gene: TRBJ2-7
d_gene: TRBD2
abundance: many
v_gene: TRBV4-3
CDR3aa: CASSRLAGGLTYEQYF
CDR3nt: TGCGCCAGCAGTCGACTAGCGGGAGGTCTCACCTACGAGCAGTACTTC

j_gene: TRBJ2-7
d_gene: TRBD1
abundance: few
v_gene: TRBV6-1
CDR3aa: CASSEQAGGQGRYGVYEQYF
CDR3nt: TGTGCCAGCAGTGAACAGGCAGGAGGACAGGGAAGATATGGTGTATACGAGCAGTACTTC

j_gene: TRBJ1-6
d_gene: TRBD1
abundance: NA
v_gene: TRBV7-2
CDR3aa: CASSLADRVNSPLHF
CDR3nt: TGTGCCAGCAGCCTTGCAGACAGGGTTAATTCACCCCTCCACTTT

j_gene: TRBJ2-3
d_gene: TRBD1
abundance: NA
v_gene: TRBV10-3
CDR3aa: CATLHGQGNTDTQYF
CDR3nt: TGTGCCACGCTCCACGGACAGGGCAACACAGATACGCAGTATTTT

j_gene: TRBJ2-7
d_gene: NA
abundance: few
v_gene: TRBV20-1
CDR3aa: CSPTPSSSYEQYF
CDR3nt: TGCAGTCCCACCCCTTCCAGCTCCTACGAGCAGTACTTC

j_gene: TRBJ2-1
d_gene: TRBD2
abundance: few
v_gene: TRBV27
CDR3aa: CASSSPSGGLSNEQFF
CDR3nt: TGTGCCAGCAGTTCTCCTAGCGGGGGATTGAGCAATGAGCAGTTCTTC

j_gene: TRBJ1-4
d_gene: TRBD1
abundance: few
v_gene: TRBV4-3
CDR3aa: CASSRVGDRDEKLFF
CDR3nt: TGCGCCAGCAGCCGGGTTGGGGACAGGGATGAAAAACTGTTTTTT

j_gene: TRBJ1-6
d_gene: NA
abundance: NA
v_gene: TRBV20-1
CDR3aa: CSASAGNSPLHF
CDR3nt: TGCAGTGCTAGTGCCGGAAATTCACCCCTCCACTTT

j_gene: TRBJ2-6
d_gene: NA
abundance: few
v_gene: TRBV10-2
CDR3aa: CASSEDSLNVLTF
CDR3nt: TGCGCCAGCAGTGAGGACAGTCTCAACGTCCTGACTTTC

j_gene: TRBJ2-5
d_gene: TRBD1
abundance: many
v_gene: TRBV6-2/TRBV6-3
CDR3aa: CASSYEQGRRTQYF
CDR3nt: TGTGCCAGCAGTTACGAACAGGGGCGTCGGACCCAGTACTTC

j_gene: TRBJ1-4
d_gene: NA
abundance: NA
v_gene: TRBV7-2
CDR3aa: CASSLARTVNEKLFF
CDR3nt: TGTGCCAGCAGCTTAGCTAGGACAGTTAATGAAAAACTGTTTTTT

j_gene: TRBJ2-5
d_gene: TRBD1
abundance: few
v_gene: TRBV12-3/TRBV12-4
CDR3aa: CASSPAGTGQETQYF
CDR3nt: TGTGCCAGCAGTCCAGCCGGGACAGGACAAGAGACCCAGTACTTC

j_gene: TRBJ1-5
d_gene: TRBD1
abundance: NA
v_gene: TRBV12-3/TRBV12-4
CDR3aa: CASSGTELSYSNQPQHF
CDR3nt: TGTGCCAGCAGCGGGACAGAGCTTTCATATAGCAATCAGCCCCAGCATTTT

j_gene: TRBJ1-5
d_gene: TRBD1
abundance: few
v_gene: TRBV18
CDR3aa: CASSPQGQGDQPQHF
CDR3nt: TGTGCCAGCTCACCGCAGGGACAGGGGGATCAGCCCCAGCATTTT

j_gene: TRBJ1-1
d_gene: NA
abundance: few
v_gene: TRBV10-2
CDR3aa: CASSESMGRTEAFF
CDR3nt: TGCGCCAGCAGTGAGTCGATGGGGAGGACTGAAGCTTTCTTT

j_gene: TRBJ2-5
d_gene: NA
abundance: many
v_gene: TRBV12-3/TRBV12-4
CDR3aa: CASSLGQTGQETQYF
CDR3nt: TGTGCCAGCAGTTTAGGTCAGACAGGCCAAGAGACCCAGTACTTC

j_gene: TRBJ1-1
d_gene: NA
abundance: many
v_gene: TRBV7-9
CDR3aa: CASGPRGTEAFF
CDR3nt: TGTGCCAGCGGTCCGAGGGGGACTGAAGCTTTCTTT

j_gene: TRBJ1-6
d_gene: NA
abundance: NA
v_gene: TRBV5-1
CDR3aa: CASSLPPTNSPLHF
CDR3nt: TGCGCCAGCAGCTTACCACCTACTAATTCACCCCTCCACTTT

j_gene: TRBJ1-4
d_gene: NA
abundance: few
v_gene: TRBV27
CDR3aa: CASSFLSGSTNEKLFF
CDR3nt: TGTGCCAGCAGTTTTTTAAGCGGGTCAACTAATGAAAAACTGTTTTTT

j_gene: TRBJ1-1
d_gene: TRBD1
abundance: few
v_gene: TRBV5-1
CDR3aa: CASSLANGQGTEAFF
CDR3nt: TGCGCCAGCAGCTTGGCCAACGGACAGGGCACTGAAGCTTTCTTT

j_gene: TRBJ2-2
d_gene: NA
abundance: NA
v_gene: TRBV5-1
CDR3aa: CASSLNVKDTGELFF
CDR3nt: TGCGCCAGCAGCTTGAACGTGAAGGACACCGGGGAGCTGTTTTTT

j_gene: TRBJ2-5
d_gene: TRBD2
abundance: NA
v_gene: TRBV13
CDR3aa: CASSLSGAGTQYF
CDR3nt: TGTGCCAGCAGCCTTAGCGGGGCGGGGACCCAGTACTTC

j_gene: TRBJ1-4
d_gene: NA
abundance: few
v_gene: TRBV15
CDR3aa: CATSRDVAAAGFGKLFF
CDR3nt: TGTGCCACCAGCAGAGATGTGGCGGCAGCGGGGTTCGGAAAACTGTTTTTT

j_gene: TRBJ2-1
d_gene: TRBD2
abundance: many
v_gene: TRBV4-2
CDR3aa: CASSQKAGRISYNEQFF
CDR3nt: TGTGCCAGCAGCCAAAAGGCCGGGAGGATCTCCTACAATGAGCAGTTCTTC

j_gene: TRBJ1-2
d_gene: TRBD1
abundance: few
v_gene: TRBV7-8
CDR3aa: CASSLAGQVVSGGYTF
CDR3nt: TGTGCCAGCAGCCTTGCCGGACAGGTGGTGTCGGGCGGCTACACCTTC

j_gene: TRBJ1-5
d_gene: NA
abundance: NA
v_gene: TRBV9
CDR3aa: CASSVSGFGNQPQHF
CDR3nt: TGTGCCAGCAGCGTTTCAGGGTTTGGCAATCAGCCCCAGCATTTT

j_gene: TRBJ2-7
d_gene: NA
abundance: few
v_gene: TRBV27
CDR3aa: CASSFHLGDSYEQYF
CDR3nt: TGTGCCAGCAGTTTTCACCTAGGGGATTCGTACGAGCAGTACTTC

j_gene: TRBJ1-1
d_gene: NA
abundance: few
v_gene: TRBV5-8
CDR3aa: CASSLALILKNTEAFF
CDR3nt: TGTGCCAGCAGCTTGGCATTAATCCTCAAGAACACTGAAGCTTTCTTT

j_gene: TRBJ1-1
d_gene: NA
abundance: many
v_gene: TRBV11-1
CDR3aa: CASSLTFRVAEAFF
CDR3nt: TGTGCCAGCAGCTTAACCTTCAGGGTGGCTGAAGCTTTCTTT

j_gene: TRBJ2-3
d_gene: NA
abundance: many
v_gene: TRBV6-5
CDR3aa: CASNRGSPSTDTQYF
CDR3nt: TGTGCCAGCAACCGGGGGTCCCCTAGCACAGATACGCAGTATTTT

j_gene: TRBJ2-2
d_gene: NA
abundance: NA
v_gene: TRBV3-1
CDR3aa: CASSQMTGNTGELFF
CDR3nt: TGTGCCAGCAGCCAAATGACTGGGAACACCGGGGAGCTGTTTTTT

j_gene: TRBJ2-7
d_gene: NA
abundance: many
v_gene: TRBV6-5
CDR3aa: CASTLGGGPRYEQYF
CDR3nt: TGTGCCAGCACCCTAGGCGGAGGGCCTCGGTACGAGCAGTACTTC

j_gene: TRBJ2-1
d_gene: TRBD2
abundance: NA
v_gene: TRBV20-1
CDR3aa: CSARGLAGAGDEQFF
CDR3nt: TGCAGTGCAAGGGGACTAGCGGGAGCGGGCGATGAGCAGTTCTTC

j_gene: TRBJ2-1
d_gene: TRBD2
abundance: NA
v_gene: TRBV28
CDR3aa: CASGSAGAVAHEQFF
CDR3nt: TGTGCCAGCGGTTCGGCGGGAGCGGTTGCCCATGAGCAGTTCTTC

j_gene: TRBJ2-7
d_gene: TRBD2
abundance: NA
v_gene: TRBV5-1
CDR3aa: CASSSETSSAEQYF
CDR3nt: TGCGCCAGCAGTTCAGAGACTAGCTCGGCCGAGCAGTACTTC

j_gene: TRBJ2-5
d_gene: TRBD2
abundance: NA
v_gene: TRBV20-1
CDR3aa: CSAKPGLVGEPQYF
CDR3nt: TGCAGTGCTAAACCGGGACTAGTGGGGGAGCCCCAGTACTTC

j_gene: TRBJ2-7
d_gene: NA
abundance: once
v_gene: TRBV4-2
CDR3aa: CASSQEGGAVYEQYF
CDR3nt: TGTGCCAGCAGCCAAGAGGGGGGGGCAGTCTACGAGCAGTACTTC

j_gene: TRBJ2-1
d_gene: TRBD2
abundance: NA
v_gene: TRBV20-1
CDR3aa: CSAREWGGSSYNEQFF
CDR3nt: TGCAGTGCTAGAGAATGGGGCGGGAGCTCCTACAATGAGCAGTTCTTC

j_gene: TRBJ1-3
d_gene: TRBD1
abundance: NA
v_gene: TRBV12-3/TRBV12-4
CDR3aa: CASSGGQTSGNTIYF
CDR3nt: TGTGCCAGCAGTGGGGGACAGACCTCTGGAAACACCATATATTTT

j_gene: TRBJ2-2
d_gene: NA
abundance: many
v_gene: TRBV5-1
CDR3aa: CASSLGAENTGELFF
CDR3nt: TGCGCCAGCAGCTTGGGGGCGGAGAACACCGGGGAGCTGTTTTTT

j_gene: TRBJ2-7
d_gene: TRBD1
abundance: NA
v_gene: TRBV20-1
CDR3aa: CSARAGGDSYEQYF
CDR3nt: TGCAGTGCTAGGGCAGGGGGCGATTCCTACGAGCAGTACTTC